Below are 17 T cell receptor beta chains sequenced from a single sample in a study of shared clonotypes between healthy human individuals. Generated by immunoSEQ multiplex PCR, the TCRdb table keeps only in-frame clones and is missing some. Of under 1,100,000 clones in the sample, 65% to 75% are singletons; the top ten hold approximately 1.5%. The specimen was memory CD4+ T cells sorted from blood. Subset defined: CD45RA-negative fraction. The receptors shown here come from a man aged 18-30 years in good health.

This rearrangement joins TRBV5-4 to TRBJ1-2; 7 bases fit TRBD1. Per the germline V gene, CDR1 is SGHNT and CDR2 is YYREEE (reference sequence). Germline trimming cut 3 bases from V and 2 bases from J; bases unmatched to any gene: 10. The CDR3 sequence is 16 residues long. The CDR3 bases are TGTGCCAGCAGCTCCCCGGGGCAGGGGGAAAACTATGGCTACACCTTC. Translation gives CASSSPGQGENYGYTF.

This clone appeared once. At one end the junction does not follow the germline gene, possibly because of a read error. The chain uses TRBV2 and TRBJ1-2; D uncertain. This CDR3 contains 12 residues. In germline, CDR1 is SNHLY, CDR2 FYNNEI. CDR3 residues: CLLSAAEYGYTF. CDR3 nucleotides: TGCCTCCTCAGCGCAGCGGAGTATGGCTACACCTTC. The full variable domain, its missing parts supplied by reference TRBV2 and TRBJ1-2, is EPEVTQTPSHQVTQMGQEVILRCVPISNHLYFYWYRQILGQKVEFLVSFYNNEISEKSEIFDDQFSVERPDGSNFTLKIRSTKLEDSAMYFCLLSAAEYGYTFGSGTRLTVV.

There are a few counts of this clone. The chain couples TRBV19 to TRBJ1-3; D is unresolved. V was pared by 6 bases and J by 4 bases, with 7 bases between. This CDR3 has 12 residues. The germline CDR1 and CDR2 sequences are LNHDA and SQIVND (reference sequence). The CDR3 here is CASRTKGNTIYF. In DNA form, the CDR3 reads TGTGCCAGTAGAACCAAGGGAAACACCATATATTTT.

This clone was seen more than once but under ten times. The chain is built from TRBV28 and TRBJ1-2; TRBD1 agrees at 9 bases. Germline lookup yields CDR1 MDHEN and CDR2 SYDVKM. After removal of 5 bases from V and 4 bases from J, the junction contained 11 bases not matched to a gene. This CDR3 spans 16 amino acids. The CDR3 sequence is CASSPPGQGKSYGYTF. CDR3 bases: TGTGCCAGCAGTCCCCCCGGACAGGGGAAGAGCTATGGCTACACCTTC.

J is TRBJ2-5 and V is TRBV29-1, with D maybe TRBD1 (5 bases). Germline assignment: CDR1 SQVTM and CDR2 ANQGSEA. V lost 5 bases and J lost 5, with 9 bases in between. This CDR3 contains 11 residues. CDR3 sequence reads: CSVRGLETQYF. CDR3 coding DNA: TGCAGCGTTAGGGGCCTCGAGACCCAGTACTTC.

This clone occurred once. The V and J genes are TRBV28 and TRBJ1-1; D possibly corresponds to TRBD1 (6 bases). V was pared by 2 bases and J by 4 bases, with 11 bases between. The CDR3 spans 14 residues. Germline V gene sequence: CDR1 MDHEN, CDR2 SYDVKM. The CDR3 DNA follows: TGTGCCAGCAGTTTAACGAGGGGGACCACTGAAGCTTTCTTT. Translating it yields CASSLTRGTTEAFF.

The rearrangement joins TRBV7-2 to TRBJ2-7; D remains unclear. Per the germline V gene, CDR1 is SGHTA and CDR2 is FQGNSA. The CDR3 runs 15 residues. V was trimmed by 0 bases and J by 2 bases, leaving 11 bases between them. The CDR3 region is CASSLAATSTYEQYF. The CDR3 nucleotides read TGTGCCAGCAGCTTAGCGGCCACATCAACCTACGAGCAGTACTTC.

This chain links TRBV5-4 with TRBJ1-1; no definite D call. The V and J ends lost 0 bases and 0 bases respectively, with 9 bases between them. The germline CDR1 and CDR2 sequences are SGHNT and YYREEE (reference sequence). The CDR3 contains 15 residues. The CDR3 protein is CASSLGGGLNTEAFF. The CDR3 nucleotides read TGTGCCAGCAGCTTGGGGGGAGGGTTGAACACTGAAGCTTTCTTT.

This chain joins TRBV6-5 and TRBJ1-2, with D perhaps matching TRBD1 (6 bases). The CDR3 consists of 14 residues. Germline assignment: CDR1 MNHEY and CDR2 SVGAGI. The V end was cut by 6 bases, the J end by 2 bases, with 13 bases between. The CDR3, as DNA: TGTGCCAGCAGACCCACAGGGATCAACTATGGCTACACCTTC. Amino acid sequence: CASRPTGINYGYTF.

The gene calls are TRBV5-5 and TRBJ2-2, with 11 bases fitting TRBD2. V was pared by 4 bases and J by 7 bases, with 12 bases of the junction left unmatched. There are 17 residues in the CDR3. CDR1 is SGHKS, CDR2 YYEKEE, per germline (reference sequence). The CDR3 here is CASSPSGTSGGVGELFF. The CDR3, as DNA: TGTGCCAGCAGCCCCTCCGGGACTAGCGGAGGGGTCGGGGAGCTGTTTTTT.

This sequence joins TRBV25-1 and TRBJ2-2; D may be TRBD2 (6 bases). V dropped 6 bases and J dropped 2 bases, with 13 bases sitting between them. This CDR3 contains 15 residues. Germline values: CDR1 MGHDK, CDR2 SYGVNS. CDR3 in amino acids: CASRENSGNTGELFF. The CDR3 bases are TGTGCCAGCAGAGAGAATAGCGGCAACACCGGGGAGCTGTTTTTT.

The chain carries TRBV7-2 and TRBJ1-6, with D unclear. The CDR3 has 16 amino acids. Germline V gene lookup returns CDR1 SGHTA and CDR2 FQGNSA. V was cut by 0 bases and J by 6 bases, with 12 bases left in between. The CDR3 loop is CASSLAGRMINSPLHF. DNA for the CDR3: TGTGCCAGCAGCTTAGCCGGCCGGATGATTAATTCACCCCTCCACTTT. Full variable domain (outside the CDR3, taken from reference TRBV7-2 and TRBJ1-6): GAGVSQSPSNKVTEKGKDVELRCDPISGHTALYWYRQSLGQGLEFLIYFQGNSAPDKSGLPSDRFSAERTGGSVSTLTIQRTQQEDSAVYLCASSLAGRMINSPLHFGNGTRLTVT.

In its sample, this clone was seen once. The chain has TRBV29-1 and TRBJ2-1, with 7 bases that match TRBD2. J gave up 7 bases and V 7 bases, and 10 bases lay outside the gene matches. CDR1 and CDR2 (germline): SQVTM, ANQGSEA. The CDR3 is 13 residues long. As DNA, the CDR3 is TGCAGCGAAATGGGACTATTTGGTAATGAGCAGTTCTTC. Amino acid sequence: CSEMGLFGNEQFF.

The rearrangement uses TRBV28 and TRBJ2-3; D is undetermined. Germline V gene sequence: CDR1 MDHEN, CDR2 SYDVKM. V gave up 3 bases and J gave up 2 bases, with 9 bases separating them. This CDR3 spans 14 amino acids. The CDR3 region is CASSLIRYTDTQYF. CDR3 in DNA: TGTGCCAGCAGTTTGATACGGTACACAGATACGCAGTATTTT.

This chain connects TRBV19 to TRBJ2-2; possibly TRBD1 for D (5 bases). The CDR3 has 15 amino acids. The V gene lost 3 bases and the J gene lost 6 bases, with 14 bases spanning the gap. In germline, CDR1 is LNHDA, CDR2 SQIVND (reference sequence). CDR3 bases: TGTGCCAGTAGTATGACAGAAATTAGGTCCGGGGAGCTGTTTTTT. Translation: CASSMTEIRSGELFF.

CDR3 DNA: TGTGCCAGCAACCCAGGGTGGGGGGGTAAAGAGACCCAGTACTTC. Translation gives CASNPGWGGKETQYF. The V gene is TRBV7-9, the J gene TRBJ2-5; TRBD2 aligns across 7 bases. This CDR3 is built from 15 residues. The V gene's germline CDR1 is SEHNR and CDR2 FQNEAQ (reference sequence). Unmatched junction bases numbered 11, after V lost 7 bases and J lost 3 bases.

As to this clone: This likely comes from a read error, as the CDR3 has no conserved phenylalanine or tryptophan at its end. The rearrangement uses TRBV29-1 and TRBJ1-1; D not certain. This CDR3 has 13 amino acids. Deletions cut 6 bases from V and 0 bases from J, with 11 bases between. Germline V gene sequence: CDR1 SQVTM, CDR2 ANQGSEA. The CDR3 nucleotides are TGCAGCGTAGTGAGGGATATGAACACTGAAGCTTTCCTT. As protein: CSVVRDMNTEAFL.